The 19 T cell receptor beta chains below were found in one sample sequenced in a study of shared clonotypes between healthy human individuals. Data came from immunoSEQ multiplex PCR; TCRdb stores just in-frame clones and leaves some out. The sample has hundreds of thousands of clones, 90% to 97% seen once. Sequenced: naive CD4+ T cells sorted from blood. Subset of the sample: CD45RA+ positively selected. Receptors were obtained from a woman under 40 in good health.

The genes are TRBV9 and TRBJ2-5; TRBD1 aligns across 9 bases. The CDR3 consists of 16 residues. After removal of 3 bases from V and 4 bases from J, the junction contained 10 bases not matched to a gene. Germline V CDR1 and CDR2: SGDLS, YYNGEE. The CDR3 spells CASSAGTGIFRETQYF. The DNA of the CDR3 is TGTGCCAGCAGCGCCGGGACAGGGATTTTTCGAGAGACCCAGTACTTC.

V and J are TRBV5-1 and TRBJ1-5, with 9 bases aligning to TRBD1. This CDR3 region has 19 residues. Germline-derived CDR1 and CDR2 are SGHRS and YFSETQ. V lost 2 bases to trimming and J lost 0 bases; unmatched junction nucleotides: 12. The CDR3 region has the DNA TGCGCCAGCAGCTTAAACCGGGACAGGGAACTTTATAGCAATCAGCCCCAGCATTTT. Translation gives CASSLNRDRELYSNQPQHF.

The CDR3 region has the DNA TGTGCCAGCTCACCAGGAGACGGACGGTTGGGTGAGCAGTACTTC. It is translated as CASSPGDGRLGEQYF. The V call is TRBV18, the J call TRBJ2-7; D remains unclear. Trimming pared 2 bases from V and 7 bases from J, leaving 18 bases between. The germline V gene has CDR1 KGHSH and CDR2 LQKENI. CDR3 length equals 15 residues.

The chain joins TRBV27 to TRBJ2-5; 8 bases are shared with TRBD2. The closer fit of TRBJ2-7 to the DNA end suggests the J call may be wrong. There are 16 residues in the CDR3. Per the germline V gene, CDR1 is MNHEY and CDR2 is SMNVEV (reference sequence). CDR3 nucleotide sequence: TGTGCCAGCAGTTTATCCGCGACTAGCGCTTCCTACGAGCAGTACTTC. Protein sequence: CASSLSATSASYEQYF.

The J gene is TRBJ2-5, the V gene TRBV28; D may be TRBD1 or TRBD2 (5 bases each). CDR3 size: 14 residues. Germline V gives CDR1 MDHEN, CDR2 SYDVKM. The germline V and J ends were trimmed by 7 bases and 4 bases, with 16 bases remaining between them. CDR3 amino acids: CASISGQGIETQYF. CDR3 DNA: TGTGCCAGCATTTCGGGGCAGGGTATAGAGACCCAGTACTTC.

The rearrangement uses TRBV7-6 and TRBJ2-2; TRBD1 or TRBD2 may be the D gene (5 bases each). CDR3 size: 18 residues. V was clipped by 0 bases and J by 10 bases, with 24 bases between them. CDR1 and CDR2 (germline): SGHVS, FNYEAQ. CDR3 protein: CASSLAFSATPMGEELFF. CDR3 sequence (DNA): TGTGCCAGCAGCTTAGCGTTTTCTGCAACACCCATGGGGGAGGAGCTGTTTTTT.

The gene calls are TRBV18 and TRBJ2-7; D unclear. This CDR3 is 14 amino acids long. CDR1 is KGHSH and CDR2 is LQKENI in the germline V gene. The V gene lost 4 bases and the J gene lost 3 bases, with 13 bases spanning the gap. The CDR3 loop reads CASSRAVTLYEQYF. As DNA, the CDR3 is TGTGCCAGCTCACGTGCGGTAACCCTCTACGAGCAGTACTTC.

The CDR3 DNA reads TGCGCCAGCAGCTTTAAGACAGACTACTACGAGCAGTACTTC. It encodes CASSFKTDYYEQYF. The rearrangement links TRBV5-1 to TRBJ2-7; either TRBD1 or TRBD2 may fit D (5 bases each). Germline V gene lookup returns CDR1 SGHRS and CDR2 YFSETQ. The CDR3 totals 14 residues. Trimming took off 2 bases at V and 3 bases at J, with 12 bases between the two ends.

This sequence joins TRBV18 and TRBJ2-3, with 10 nucleotides matching TRBD2. With 4 bases clipped from V and 8 bases from J, the junction kept 9 bases outside the gene matches. The CDR3 consists of 15 residues. Germline V gene sequence: CDR1 KGHSH, CDR2 LQKENI. The CDR3 sequence: CASSLSHPSGSTQYF. In DNA, the CDR3 is TGTGCCAGCTCACTCAGCCATCCTAGCGGGAGTACGCAGTATTTT.

V is TRBV4-1 and J is TRBJ2-3; tentatively, D is TRBD2 (6 bases). This CDR3 is built from 11 residues. The V end lost 3 bases, the J end lost 14 bases, and 12 bases lay between the germline ends. CDR1 is MGHRA and CDR2 is YSYEKL in the germline V gene. Written as DNA, the CDR3 is TGCGCCAGCAGCCAGGGCGGGGTAAGGTATTTT. This gives the protein CASSQGGVRYF.

The chain carries TRBV27 and TRBJ1-2; 9 bases fit TRBD1. Germline CDR1 is MNHEY and CDR2 is SMNVEV (reference sequence). The CDR3 loop spans 13 amino acids. After removal of 4 bases from V and 7 bases from J, the junction contained 4 bases not matched to a gene. The CDR3 nucleotides are TGTGCCAGCAGTTGGGACAGGGATAGTGGCTACACCTTC. Its translation is CASSWDRDSGYTF.

The V call is TRBV5-1, the J call TRBJ2-7, with unresolved D. Trimming took off 1 base at V and 7 bases at J, with 12 bases between the two ends. This CDR3 spans 13 amino acids. From germline, CDR1 is SGHRS and CDR2 YFSETQ. Here the CDR3 DNA reads TGCGCCAGCAGCTTGTACGCGGTGAGGGAGCAGTACTTC. This gives the protein CASSLYAVREQYF. Full variable domain (rest looked up from reference TRBV5-1 and TRBJ2-7): KAGVTQTPRYLIKTRGQQVTLSCSPISGHRSVSWYQQTPGQGLQFLFEYFSETQRNKGNFPGRFSGRQFSNSRSEMNVSTLELGDSALYLCASSLYAVREQYFGPGTRLTVT.

This chain joins TRBV7-8 and TRBJ2-7; TRBD1 aligns across 7 bases. V lost 4 bases to trimming and J lost 2 bases; unmatched junction nucleotides: 5. From germline, CDR1 is SGHVS and CDR2 FQNEAQ. The CDR3 totals 14 residues. The chain's CDR3 is CASSSRGTPYEQYF. The CDR3, as DNA: TGTGCCAGCAGCTCCAGGGGGACCCCCTACGAGCAGTACTTC.

J is TRBJ1-2 and V is TRBV28, with unresolved D. V lost 3 bases and J 4 bases, leaving 12 bases between the germline ends. CDR1 and CDR2 from the germline V gene are MDHEN and SYDVKM. CDR3 length: 14 amino acids. CDR3 amino acids: CASSLGPGIYGYTF. The CDR3, as DNA: TGTGCCAGCAGTTTGGGTCCGGGCATCTATGGCTACACCTTC.

The chain combines TRBV11-2 with TRBJ2-1, with 10 positions matching TRBD1. From germline, CDR1 is SGHAT and CDR2 FQNNGV. V was pared by 3 bases and J by 8 bases, with 4 bases of the junction left unmatched. The CDR3 contains 14 residues. In nucleotides, the CDR3 is TGTGCCAGCAGCTTGAGACAGGGGGCGTATGAGCAGTTCTTC. This gives the protein CASSLRQGAYEQFF.

The V call is TRBV18, the J call TRBJ2-4; D possibly corresponds to TRBD1 (6 bases). The CDR3 runs to 14 residues. The germline CDR1 and CDR2 sequences are KGHSH and LQKENI. Trimming shortened V by 4 bases and J by 2 bases, and 9 bases separated the two germline ends. This chain's CDR3 is CASSQQGTKNIQYF. CDR3 bases: TGTGCCAGCTCACAACAGGGTACCAAAAACATTCAGTACTTC.

In its sample, this clone was seen once. This chain uses TRBV18 with TRBJ2-3, with D unclear. This CDR3 region has 14 residues. With 2 bases removed from V and 4 bases from J, the gap between germline ends came to 10 bases. Germline CDR1 and CDR2: KGHSH and LQKENI. The CDR3 loop is CASSPALNADTQYF. The CDR3, as DNA: TGTGCCAGCTCACCAGCCCTGAACGCAGATACGCAGTATTTT.

V and J are TRBV28 and TRBJ1-1, with D possibly matching TRBD1 (5 bases). The CDR3 spans 14 residues. Germline loops: CDR1 MDHEN, CDR2 SYDVKM. Between the trimmed V and J ends, which lost 2 bases and 6 bases, there was a span of 13 bases. The CDR3 loop is CASSLKQGRAEAFF. For the CDR3, the DNA is TGTGCCAGCAGTTTAAAGCAGGGAAGGGCTGAAGCTTTCTTT. Complete variable domain (other parts from reference TRBV28 and TRBJ1-1): DVKVTQSSRYLVKRTGEKVFLECVQDMDHENMFWYRQDPGLGLRLIYFSYDVKMKEKGDIPEGYSVSREKKERFSLILESASTNQTSMYLCASSLKQGRAEAFFGQGTRLTVV.

The genes are TRBV14 and TRBJ1-2, with 9 bases aligning to TRBD1. The J segment lost 4 bases and the V segment lost 2 bases, leaving 2 bases of the junction unmatched. CDR3 size: 14 residues. Germline CDR1 SGHDN, CDR2 FVKESK. The CDR3 sequence: CASSQTGGGYGYTF. CDR3 nucleotide sequence: TGTGCCAGCAGCCAAACAGGGGGCGGCTATGGCTACACCTTC.